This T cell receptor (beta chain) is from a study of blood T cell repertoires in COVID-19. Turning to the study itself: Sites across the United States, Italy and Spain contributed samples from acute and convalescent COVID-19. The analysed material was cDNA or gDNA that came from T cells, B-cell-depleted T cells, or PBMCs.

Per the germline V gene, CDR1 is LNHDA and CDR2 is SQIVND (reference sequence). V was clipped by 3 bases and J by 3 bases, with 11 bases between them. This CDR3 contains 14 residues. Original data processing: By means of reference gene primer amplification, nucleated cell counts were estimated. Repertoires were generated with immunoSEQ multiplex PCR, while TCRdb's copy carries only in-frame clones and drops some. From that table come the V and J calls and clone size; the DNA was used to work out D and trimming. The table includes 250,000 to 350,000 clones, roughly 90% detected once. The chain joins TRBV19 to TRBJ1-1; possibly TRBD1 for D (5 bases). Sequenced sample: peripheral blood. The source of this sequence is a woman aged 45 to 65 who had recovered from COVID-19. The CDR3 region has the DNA TGTGCCAGTAGTATTTTTTCGGGGGACACTGAAGCTTTCTTT. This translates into CASSIFSGDTEAFF.